This T cell receptor (beta chain) was sequenced in a study of control samples from healthy donors and cancer patients. Germline V gene sequence: CDR1 SGDLS, CDR2 YYNGEE. Germline trimming cut 3 bases from V and 3 bases from J; bases unmatched to any gene: 8. The CDR3 sequence is 15 residues long. The method was immunoSEQ multiplex PCR; TCRdb's version includes in-frame clones alone and lacks a portion of them. The sample holds 350,000 to 450,000 clones; 90% are singletons and the top ten take approximately 6.3%. V usage is TRBV9 and J usage is TRBJ1-1, with TRBD1 matching over 7 bases. This receptor was taken from a man in his forties with head and neck cancer. Sequenced material: PBMCs. The CDR3, as DNA: TGTGCCAGCAGCGAGGACAGGTACGGGCACACTGAAGCTTTCTTT. This gives the protein CASSEDRYGHTEAFF. The full variable domain, with the rest looked up from reference TRBV9 and TRBJ1-1, is DSGVTQTPKHLITATGQRVTLRCSPRSGDLSVYWYQQSLDQGLQFLIQYYNGEERAKGNILERFSAQQFPDLHSELNLSSLELGDSALYFCASSEDRYGHTEAFFGQGTRLTVV.